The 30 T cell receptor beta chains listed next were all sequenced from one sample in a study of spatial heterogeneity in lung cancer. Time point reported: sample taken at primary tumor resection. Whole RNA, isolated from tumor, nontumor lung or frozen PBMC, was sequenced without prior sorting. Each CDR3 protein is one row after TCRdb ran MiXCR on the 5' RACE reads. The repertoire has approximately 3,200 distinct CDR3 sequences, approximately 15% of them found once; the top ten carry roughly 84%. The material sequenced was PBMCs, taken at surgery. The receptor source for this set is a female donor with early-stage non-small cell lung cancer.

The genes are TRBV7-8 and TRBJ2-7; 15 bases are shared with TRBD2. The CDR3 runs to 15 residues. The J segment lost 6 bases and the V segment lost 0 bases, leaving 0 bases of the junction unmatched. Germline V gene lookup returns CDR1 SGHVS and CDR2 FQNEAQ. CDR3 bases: TGTGCCAGCAGCTTAGCGGGACTAGCGGGAGGCGAGCAGTACGTC. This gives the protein CASSLAGLAGGEQYV.

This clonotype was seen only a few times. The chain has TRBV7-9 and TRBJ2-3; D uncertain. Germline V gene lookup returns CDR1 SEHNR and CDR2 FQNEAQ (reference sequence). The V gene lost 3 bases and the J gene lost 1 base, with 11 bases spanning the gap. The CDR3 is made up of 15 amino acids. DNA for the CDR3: TGTGCCAGCAGCTTTCCCTGGCAGGGCACAGATACGCAGTATTTT. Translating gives CASSFPWQGTDTQYF. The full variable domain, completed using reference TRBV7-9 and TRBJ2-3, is DTGVSQNPRHKITKRGQNVTFRCDPISEHNRLYWYRQTLGQGPEFLTYFQNEAQLEKSRLLSDRFSAERPKGSFSTLEIQRTEQGDSAMYLCASSFPWQGTDTQYFGPGTRLTVL.

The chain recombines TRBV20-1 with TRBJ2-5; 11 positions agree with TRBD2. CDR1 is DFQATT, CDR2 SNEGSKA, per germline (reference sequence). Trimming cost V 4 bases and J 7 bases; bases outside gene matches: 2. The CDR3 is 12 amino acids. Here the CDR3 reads CSATTSGTTQYF. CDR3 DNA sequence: TGCAGTGCTACGACTAGCGGGACGACCCAGTACTTC.

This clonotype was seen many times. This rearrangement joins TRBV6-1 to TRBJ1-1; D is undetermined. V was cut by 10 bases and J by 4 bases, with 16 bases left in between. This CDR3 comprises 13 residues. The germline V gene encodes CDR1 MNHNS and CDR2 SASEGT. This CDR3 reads CATRFGVVTEAFF. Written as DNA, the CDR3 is TGTGCCACTCGGTTTGGGGTTGTCACTGAAGCTTTCTTT.

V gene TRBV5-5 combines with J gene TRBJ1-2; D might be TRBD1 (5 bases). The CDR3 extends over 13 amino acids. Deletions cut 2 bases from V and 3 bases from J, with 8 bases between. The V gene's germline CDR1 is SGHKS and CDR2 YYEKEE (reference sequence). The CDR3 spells CASSLRQYYGYTF. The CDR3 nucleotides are TGTGCCAGCAGCTTACGACAGTACTATGGCTACACCTTC.

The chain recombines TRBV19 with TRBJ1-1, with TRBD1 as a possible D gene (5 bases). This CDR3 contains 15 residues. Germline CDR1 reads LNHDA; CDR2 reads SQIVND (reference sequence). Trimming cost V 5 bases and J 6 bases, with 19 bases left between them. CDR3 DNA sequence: TGTGCCAGTAGTGGGGACCTTTCGGGGGTCGCTGAAGCTTTCTTT. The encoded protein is CASSGDLSGVAEAFF.

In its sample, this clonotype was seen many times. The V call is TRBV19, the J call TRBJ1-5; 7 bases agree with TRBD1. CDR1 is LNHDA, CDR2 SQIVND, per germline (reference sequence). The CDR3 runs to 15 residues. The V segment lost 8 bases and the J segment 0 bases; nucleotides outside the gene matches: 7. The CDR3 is CASARQGDSNQPQHF. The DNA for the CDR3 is TGTGCCAGTGCACGCCAGGGGGATAGCAATCAGCCCCAGCATTTT.

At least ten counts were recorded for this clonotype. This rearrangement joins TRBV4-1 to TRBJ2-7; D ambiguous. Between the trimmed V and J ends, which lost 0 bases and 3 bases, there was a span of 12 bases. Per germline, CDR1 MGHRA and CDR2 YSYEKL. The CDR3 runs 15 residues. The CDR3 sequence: CASSQDLAPGYEQYF. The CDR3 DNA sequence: TGCGCCAGCAGCCAAGATCTGGCGCCGGGCTACGAGCAGTACTTC.

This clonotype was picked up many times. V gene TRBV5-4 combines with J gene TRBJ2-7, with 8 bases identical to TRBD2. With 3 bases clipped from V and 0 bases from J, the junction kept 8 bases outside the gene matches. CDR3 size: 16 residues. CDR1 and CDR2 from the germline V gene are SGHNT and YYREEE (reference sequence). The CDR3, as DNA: TGTGCCAGCAGCTCGCCCAGCGGGGGTAGCTCCTACGAGCAGTACTTC. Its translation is CASSSPSGGSSYEQYF.

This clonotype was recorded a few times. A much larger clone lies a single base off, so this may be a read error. The CDR3 protein is CASSYASSGWFYEQYF. The CDR3 bases are TGTGCCAGCAGTTACGCATCTAGCGGGTGGTTCTACGAGCAGTACTTC. The V gene is TRBV6-5, the J gene TRBJ2-7, with 8 bases identical to TRBD2. Germline V CDR1 and CDR2: MNHEY, SVGAGI. The J segment lost 3 bases and the V segment lost 2 bases, leaving 9 bases of the junction unmatched. The CDR3 consists of 16 residues.

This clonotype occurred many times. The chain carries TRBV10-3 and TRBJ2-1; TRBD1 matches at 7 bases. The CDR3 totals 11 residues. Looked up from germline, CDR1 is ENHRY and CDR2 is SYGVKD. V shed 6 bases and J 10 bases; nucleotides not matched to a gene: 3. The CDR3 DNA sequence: TGTGCCATCAGACAGGGGATAGAGCAGTTCTTC. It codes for CAIRQGIEQFF.

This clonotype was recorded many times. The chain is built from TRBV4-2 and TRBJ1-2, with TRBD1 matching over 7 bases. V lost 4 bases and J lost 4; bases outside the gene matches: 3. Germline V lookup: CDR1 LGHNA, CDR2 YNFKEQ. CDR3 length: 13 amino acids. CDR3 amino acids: CASSRGDSYGYTF. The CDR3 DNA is TGTGCCAGCAGCCGAGGGGACAGCTATGGCTACACCTTC.

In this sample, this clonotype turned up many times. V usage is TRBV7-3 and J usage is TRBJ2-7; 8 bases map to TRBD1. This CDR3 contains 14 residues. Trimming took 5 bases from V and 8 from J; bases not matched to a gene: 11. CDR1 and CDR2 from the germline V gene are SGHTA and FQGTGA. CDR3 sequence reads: CASSVSGGFYQQYF. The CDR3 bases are TGTGCCAGCAGCGTCTCAGGGGGCTTTTACCAGCAGTACTTC.

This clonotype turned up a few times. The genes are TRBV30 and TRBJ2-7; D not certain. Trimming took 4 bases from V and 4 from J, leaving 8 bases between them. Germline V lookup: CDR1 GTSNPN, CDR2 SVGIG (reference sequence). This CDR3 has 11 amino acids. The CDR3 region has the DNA TGTGCCTGGAAAGCTCTTTACGAGCAGTACTTC. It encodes CAWKALYEQYF. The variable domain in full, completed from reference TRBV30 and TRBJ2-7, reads SQTIHQWPATLVQPVGSPLSLECTVEGTSNPNLYWYRQAAGRGLQLLFYSVGIGQISSEVPQNLSASRPQDRQFILSSKKLLLSDSGFYLCAWKALYEQYFGPGTRLTVT.

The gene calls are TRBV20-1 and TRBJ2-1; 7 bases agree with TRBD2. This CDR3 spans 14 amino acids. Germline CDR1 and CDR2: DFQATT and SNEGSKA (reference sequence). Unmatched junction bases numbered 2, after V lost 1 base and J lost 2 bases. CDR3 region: CSARGEGTYNEQFF. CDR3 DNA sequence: TGCAGTGCTAGAGGGGAGGGGACCTACAATGAGCAGTTCTTC.

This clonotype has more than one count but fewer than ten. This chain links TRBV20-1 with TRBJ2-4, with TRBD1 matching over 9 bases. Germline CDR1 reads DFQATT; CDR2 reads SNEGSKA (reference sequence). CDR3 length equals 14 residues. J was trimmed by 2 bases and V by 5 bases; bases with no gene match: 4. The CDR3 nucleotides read TGCAGTGCTCCGGGACAGGGTACCAAAAACATTCAGTACTTC. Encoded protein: CSAPGQGTKNIQYF.

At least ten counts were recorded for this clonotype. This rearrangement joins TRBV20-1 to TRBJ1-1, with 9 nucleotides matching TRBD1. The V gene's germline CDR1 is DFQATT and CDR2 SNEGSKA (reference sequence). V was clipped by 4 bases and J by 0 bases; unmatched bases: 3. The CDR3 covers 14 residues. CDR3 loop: CSANRGLMNTEAFF. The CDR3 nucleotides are TGCAGTGCTAACAGGGGGCTGATGAACACTGAAGCTTTCTTT.

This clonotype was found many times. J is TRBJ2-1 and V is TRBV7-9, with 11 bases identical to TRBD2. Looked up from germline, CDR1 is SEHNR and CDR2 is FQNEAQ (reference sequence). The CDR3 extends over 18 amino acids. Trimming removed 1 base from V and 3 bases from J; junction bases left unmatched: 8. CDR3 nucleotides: TGTGCCAGCAGCTTAGACTTACTAGCGGGAGCGATCTACAATGAGCAGTTCTTC. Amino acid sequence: CASSLDLLAGAIYNEQFF. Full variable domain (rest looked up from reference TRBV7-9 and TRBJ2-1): DTGVSQNPRHKITKRGQNVTFRCDPISEHNRLYWYRQTLGQGPEFLTYFQNEAQLEKSRLLSDRFSAERPKGSFSTLEIQRTEQGDSAMYLCASSLDLLAGAIYNEQFFGPGTRLTVL.

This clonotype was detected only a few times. The CDR3 here is CASGSSGNTEAFF. The CDR3 DNA is TGTGCCAGCGGATCGTCGGGGAACACTGAAGCTTTCTTT. The chain uses TRBV27 and TRBJ1-1; no reliable D call. The germline V and J ends were trimmed by 8 bases and 1 base, with 11 bases remaining between them. This CDR3 comprises 13 residues. Germline CDR1 MNHEY, CDR2 SMNVEV (reference sequence).

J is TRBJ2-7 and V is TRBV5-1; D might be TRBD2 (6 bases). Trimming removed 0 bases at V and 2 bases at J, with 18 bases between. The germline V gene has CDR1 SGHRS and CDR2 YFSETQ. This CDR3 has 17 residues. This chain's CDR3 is CASSLVFGGISTYEQYF. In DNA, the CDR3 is TGCGCCAGCAGCTTGGTGTTTGGCGGGATAAGCACCTACGAGCAGTACTTC.

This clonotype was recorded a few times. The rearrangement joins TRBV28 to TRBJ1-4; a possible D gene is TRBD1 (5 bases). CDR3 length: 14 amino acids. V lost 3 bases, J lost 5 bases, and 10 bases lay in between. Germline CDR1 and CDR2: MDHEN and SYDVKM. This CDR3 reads CASSFGTPNEKLFF. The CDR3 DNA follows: TGTGCCAGCAGTTTCGGGACCCCGAATGAAAAACTGTTTTTT.

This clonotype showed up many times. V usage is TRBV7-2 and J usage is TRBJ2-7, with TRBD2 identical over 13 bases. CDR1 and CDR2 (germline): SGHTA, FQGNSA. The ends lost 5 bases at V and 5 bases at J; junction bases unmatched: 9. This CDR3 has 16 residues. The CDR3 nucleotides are TGTGCCAGCAGCCCAGGACCGGGACTAGCGGGAAACGAGCAGTACTTC. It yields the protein CASSPGPGLAGNEQYF.

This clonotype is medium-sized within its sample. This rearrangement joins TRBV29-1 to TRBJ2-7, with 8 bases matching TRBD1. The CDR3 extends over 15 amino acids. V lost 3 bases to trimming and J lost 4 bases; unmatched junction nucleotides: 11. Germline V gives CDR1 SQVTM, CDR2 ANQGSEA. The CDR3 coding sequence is TGCAGCGTTGATCTAAAAGGACAGGGCCCTTACGAGCAGTACTTC. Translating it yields CSVDLKGQGPYEQYF.

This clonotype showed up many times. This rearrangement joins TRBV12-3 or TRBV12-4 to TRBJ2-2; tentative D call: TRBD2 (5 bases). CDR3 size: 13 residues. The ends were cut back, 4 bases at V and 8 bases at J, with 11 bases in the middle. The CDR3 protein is CASSSLTTGELFF. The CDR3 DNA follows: TGTGCCAGCAGTTCTTTGACTACTGGGGAGCTGTTTTTT.

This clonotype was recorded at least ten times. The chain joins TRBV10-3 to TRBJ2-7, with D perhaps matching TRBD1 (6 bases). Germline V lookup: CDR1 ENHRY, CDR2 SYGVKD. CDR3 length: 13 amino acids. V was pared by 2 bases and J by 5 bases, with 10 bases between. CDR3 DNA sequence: TGTGCCATCAGTGAGCAAGGGGGTAACGAGCAGTACTTC. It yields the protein CAISEQGGNEQYF.

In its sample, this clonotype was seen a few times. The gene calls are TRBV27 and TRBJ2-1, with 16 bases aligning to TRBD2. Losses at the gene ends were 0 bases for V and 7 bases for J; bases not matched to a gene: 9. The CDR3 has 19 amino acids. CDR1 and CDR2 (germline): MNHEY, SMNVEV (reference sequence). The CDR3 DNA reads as TGTGCCAGCAGTTTATCGCGGGGGGGACTAGCGGGAGGGCGAAATGAGCAGTTCTTC. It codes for CASSLSRGGLAGGRNEQFF.

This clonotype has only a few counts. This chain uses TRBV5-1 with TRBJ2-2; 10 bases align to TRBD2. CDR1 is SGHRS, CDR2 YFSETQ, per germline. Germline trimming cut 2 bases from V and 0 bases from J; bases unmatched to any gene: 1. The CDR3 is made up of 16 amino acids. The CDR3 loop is CASSFLAGANTGELFF. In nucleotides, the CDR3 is TGCGCCAGCAGCTTCCTAGCGGGAGCGAACACCGGGGAGCTGTTTTTT. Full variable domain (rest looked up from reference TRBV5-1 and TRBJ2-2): KAGVTQTPRYLIKTRGQQVTLSCSPISGHRSVSWYQQTPGQGLQFLFEYFSETQRNKGNFPGRFSGRQFSNSRSEMNVSTLELGDSALYLCASSFLAGANTGELFFGEGSRLTVL.

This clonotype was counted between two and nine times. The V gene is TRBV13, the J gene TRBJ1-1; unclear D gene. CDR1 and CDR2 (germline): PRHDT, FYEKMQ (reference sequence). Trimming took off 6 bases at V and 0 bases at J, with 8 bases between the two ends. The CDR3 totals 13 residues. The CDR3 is CASSQKMNTEAFF. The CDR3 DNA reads TGTGCCAGCAGTCAGAAGATGAACACTGAAGCTTTCTTT.

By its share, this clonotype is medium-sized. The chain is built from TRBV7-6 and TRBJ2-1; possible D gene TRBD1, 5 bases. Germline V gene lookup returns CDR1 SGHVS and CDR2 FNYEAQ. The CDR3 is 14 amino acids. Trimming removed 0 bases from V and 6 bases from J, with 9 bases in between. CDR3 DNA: TGTGCCAGCAGCTTAGCCACAGGCTCCAATGAGCAGTTCTTC. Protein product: CASSLATGSNEQFF.

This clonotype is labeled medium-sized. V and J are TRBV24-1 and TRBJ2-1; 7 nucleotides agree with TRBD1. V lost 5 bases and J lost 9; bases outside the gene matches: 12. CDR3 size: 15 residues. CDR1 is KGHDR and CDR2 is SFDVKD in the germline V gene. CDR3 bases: TGTGCCACCAGTGTGACCGGACAGGAGTCAAGTGAGCAGTTCTTC. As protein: CATSVTGQESSEQFF.